Sequencing of this T cell receptor beta chain was carried out in a study of blood T cell repertoires in COVID-19 (dated by TCRdb to the early 2020s). For the study in its entirety: The collaborator samples originated in the United States, Italy and Spain and spanned the acute and convalescent phases of COVID-19. The material from the prospective study consisted of cDNA or gDNA derived from T cells, B-cell-depleted T cells, or PBMCs. Where available, HLA class I and class II types were taken from metadata supplied by the sample provider and were not determined by assay-based typing. Subjects who had been exposed to COVID-19, were actively infected with it, or had recovered from it provided the deeply sampled blood TCRbeta repertoires that made up the dataset. The repertoires were released in a freely available public database meant as a resource for research on the immune response to SARS-CoV-2. Samples were obtained from the ongoing ImmuneRACE study (first 160 participants) and from 1,254 subjects provided by 6 global collaborators. Nearly every sample came with metadata listing a de-identified subject ID, COVID-19 status, age in years and sex.

Findings and caveats that apply to the study as a whole: Clinical and demographic metadata were provided uncurated, with the amount varying by source and participant.

Participants in the prospective study were aged roughly 18 to 100 years, lived in about two dozen United States geographic areas, and enrolled through a virtual design. In the prospective study, participants were assigned to cohorts based on the clinical history participants reported in a screening survey and a study questionnaire. In the prospective study, mobile phlebotomists collected whole blood, serum and a nasopharyngeal or oropharyngeal swab from each participant. Over an approximately two-month period, participants in the prospective study had the option of providing additional blood draws and questionnaires. Prospective study blood samples were shipped either frozen or at room temperature before DNA extraction. TCRbeta CDR3 regions were amplified from genomic DNA using the immunoSEQ Assay, a bias-controlled multiplex PCR. For the original study's pipeline: Nucleated cell counts per sample were estimated from amplification of reference gene primers within the assay. To quantify the absolute abundance of each unique TCRbeta CDR3 rearrangement, sequence reads were collapsed and filtered. For each sample, productive Simpson clonality was calculated as the square root of Simpson's diversity index over productive rearrangements. Held by TCRdb, this immuneACCESS table contains in-frame sequences only and omits some clones. Under half of the omission traces to an unresolved V gene where checked; the cause of the rest is unknown. V, J and clone size derive from that table, while D and trimming were established from the DNA sequence. The sample table holds about 240,000 clones, of which approximately 86% were seen once. The ten largest clones take up 2.5% to 3.5% of the sample.

The CDR3 holds 14 amino acids from the cysteine to the phenylalanine. CDR3 DNA only is kept here, 42 bases in frame from base 1. Trimming accounts for 5 bases at V and 5 bases at J, while the number of junction bases matched to no gene is 2. From the germline V gene (reference sequence), CDR1 is LNHDA and CDR2 is SQIVND. About this clone: Which antigen it targets is not known. The sample holds no much larger clone one base away, and base qualities are not on file.

This TCR was sampled from a woman aged 40 to 49 with acute COVID-19. Material: PBMCs or T cells enriched from blood (not recorded which). The chain links TRBV19 with TRBJ1-4; TRBD1 matches 10 bases in the middle. The CDR3 loop reads CASSSDRGNEKLFF. The sequence in DNA is TGTGCCAGTAGTTCGGACAGGGGGAATGAAAAACTGTTTTTT.